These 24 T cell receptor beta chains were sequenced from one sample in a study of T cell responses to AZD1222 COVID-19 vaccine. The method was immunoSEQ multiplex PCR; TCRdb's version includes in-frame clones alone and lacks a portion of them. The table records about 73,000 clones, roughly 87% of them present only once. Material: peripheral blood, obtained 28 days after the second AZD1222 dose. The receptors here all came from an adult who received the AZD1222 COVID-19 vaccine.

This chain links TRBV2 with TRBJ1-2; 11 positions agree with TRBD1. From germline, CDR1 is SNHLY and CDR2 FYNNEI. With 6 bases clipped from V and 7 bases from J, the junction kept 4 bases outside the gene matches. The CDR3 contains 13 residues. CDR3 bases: TGTGCCAGCAGAGGACAGGGGGCCGGTGGCTACACCTTC. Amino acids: CASRGQGAGGYTF.

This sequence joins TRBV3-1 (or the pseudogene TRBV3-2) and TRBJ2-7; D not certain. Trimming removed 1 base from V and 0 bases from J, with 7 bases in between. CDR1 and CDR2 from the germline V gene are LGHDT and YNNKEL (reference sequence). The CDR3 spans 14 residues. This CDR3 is CASSQGPRSYEQYV. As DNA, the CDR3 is TGTGCCAGCAGCCAAGGACCACGCTCCTACGAGCAGTACGTC.

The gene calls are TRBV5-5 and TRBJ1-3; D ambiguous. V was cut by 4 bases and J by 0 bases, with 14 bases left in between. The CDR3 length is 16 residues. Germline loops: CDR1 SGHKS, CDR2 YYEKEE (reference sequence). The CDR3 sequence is CASSHSGVLSGNTIYF. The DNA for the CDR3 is TGTGCCAGCAGCCACTCCGGGGTTCTCTCTGGAAACACCATATATTTT.

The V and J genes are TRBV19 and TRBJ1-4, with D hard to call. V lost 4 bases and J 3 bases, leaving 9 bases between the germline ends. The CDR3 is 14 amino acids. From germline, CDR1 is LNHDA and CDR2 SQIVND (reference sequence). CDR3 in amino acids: CASSTAGANEKLFF. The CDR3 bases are TGTGCCAGTAGTACTGCTGGGGCTAATGAAAAACTGTTTTTT.

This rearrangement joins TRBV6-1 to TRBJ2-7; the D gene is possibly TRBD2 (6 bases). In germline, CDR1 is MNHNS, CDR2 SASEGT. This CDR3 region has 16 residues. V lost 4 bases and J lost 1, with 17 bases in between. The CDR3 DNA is TGTGCCAGCAGTGCAACCGGGACTTCGACGTCCTACGAGCAGTACTTC. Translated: CASSATGTSTSYEQYF.

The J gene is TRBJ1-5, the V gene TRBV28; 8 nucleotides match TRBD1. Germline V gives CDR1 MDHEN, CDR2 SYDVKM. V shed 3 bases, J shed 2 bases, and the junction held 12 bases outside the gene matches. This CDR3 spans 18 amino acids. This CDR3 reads CASSLYTYRGTGNQPQHF. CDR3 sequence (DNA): TGTGCCAGCAGTTTGTACACCTACAGGGGGACGGGCAATCAGCCCCAGCATTTT.

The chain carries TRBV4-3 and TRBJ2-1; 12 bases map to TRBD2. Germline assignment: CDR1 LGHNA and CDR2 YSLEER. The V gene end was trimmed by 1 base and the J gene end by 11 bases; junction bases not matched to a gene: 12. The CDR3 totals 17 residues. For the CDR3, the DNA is TGCGCCAGCAGCCAAGTCGGTCCTAGCGGGGGGGATATCCAGCAGTTCTTC. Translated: CASSQVGPSGGDIQQFF.

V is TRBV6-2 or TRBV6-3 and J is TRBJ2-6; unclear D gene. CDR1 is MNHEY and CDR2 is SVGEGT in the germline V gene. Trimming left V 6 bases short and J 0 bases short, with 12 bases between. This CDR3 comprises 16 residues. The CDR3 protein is CASSSPGFSGANVLTF. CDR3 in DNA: TGTGCCAGCAGCTCCCCAGGTTTCTCTGGGGCCAACGTCCTGACTTTC.

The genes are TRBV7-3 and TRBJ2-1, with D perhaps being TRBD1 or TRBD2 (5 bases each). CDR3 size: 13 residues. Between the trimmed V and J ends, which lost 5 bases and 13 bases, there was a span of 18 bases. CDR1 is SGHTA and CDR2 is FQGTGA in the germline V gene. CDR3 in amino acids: CASSGSGRDRQFF. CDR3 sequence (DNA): TGTGCCAGCAGCGGATCGGGACGAGATAGACAGTTCTTC.

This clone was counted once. The CDR3 DNA is TGTGCCAGCAGCGTAGGGACCAGCAATCAGCCCCAGCATTTT. Translated, it gives CASSVGTSNQPQHF. The chain employs TRBV9 and TRBJ1-5, with D unresolved. This CDR3 is 14 amino acids long. Trimming left V 0 bases short and J 1 base short, with 5 bases between. Germline CDR1 and CDR2: SGDLS and YYNGEE.

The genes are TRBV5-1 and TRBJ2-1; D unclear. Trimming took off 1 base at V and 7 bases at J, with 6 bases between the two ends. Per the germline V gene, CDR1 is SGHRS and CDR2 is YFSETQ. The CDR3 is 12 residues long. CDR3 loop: CASSLKGNEQFF. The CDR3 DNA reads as TGCGCCAGCAGCTTGAAGGGAAATGAGCAGTTCTTC. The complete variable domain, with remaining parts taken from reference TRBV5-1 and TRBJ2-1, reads KAGVTQTPRYLIKTRGQQVTLSCSPISGHRSVSWYQQTPGQGLQFLFEYFSETQRNKGNFPGRFSGRQFSNSRSEMNVSTLELGDSALYLCASSLKGNEQFFGPGTRLTVL.

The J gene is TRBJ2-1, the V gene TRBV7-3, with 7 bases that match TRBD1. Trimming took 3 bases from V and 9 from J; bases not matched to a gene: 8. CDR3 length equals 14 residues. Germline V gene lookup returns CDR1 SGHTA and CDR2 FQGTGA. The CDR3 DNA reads TGTGCCAGCAGCTTGGCCAGGGGGACCGGTGAGCAGTTCTTC. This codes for CASSLARGTGEQFF.

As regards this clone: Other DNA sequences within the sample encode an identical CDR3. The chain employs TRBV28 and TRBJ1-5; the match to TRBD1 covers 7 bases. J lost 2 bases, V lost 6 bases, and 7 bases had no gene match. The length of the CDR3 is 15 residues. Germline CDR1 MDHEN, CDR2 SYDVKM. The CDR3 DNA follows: TGTGCCAGCAGCCCGACAGGGCGGGGCAATCAGCCCCAGCATTTT. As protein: CASSPTGRGNQPQHF.

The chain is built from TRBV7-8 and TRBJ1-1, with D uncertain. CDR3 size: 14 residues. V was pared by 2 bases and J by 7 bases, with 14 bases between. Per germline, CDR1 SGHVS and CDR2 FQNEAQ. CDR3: CASSLRVGFDEAFF. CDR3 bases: TGTGCCAGCAGCTTACGGGTGGGTTTTGATGAAGCTTTCTTT.

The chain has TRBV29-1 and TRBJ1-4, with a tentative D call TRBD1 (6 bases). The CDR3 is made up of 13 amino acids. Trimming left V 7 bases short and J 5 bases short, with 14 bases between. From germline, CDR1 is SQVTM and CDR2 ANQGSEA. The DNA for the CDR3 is TGCAGCGGCTCACAGGGTGTAAATGAAAAACTGTTTTTT. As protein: CSGSQGVNEKLFF. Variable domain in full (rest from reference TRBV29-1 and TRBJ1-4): SAVISQKPSRDICQRGTSLTIQCQVDSQVTMMFWYRQQPGQSLTLIATANQGSEATYESGFVIDKFPISRPNLTFSTLTVSNMSPEDSSIYLCSGSQGVNEKLFFGSGTQLSVL.

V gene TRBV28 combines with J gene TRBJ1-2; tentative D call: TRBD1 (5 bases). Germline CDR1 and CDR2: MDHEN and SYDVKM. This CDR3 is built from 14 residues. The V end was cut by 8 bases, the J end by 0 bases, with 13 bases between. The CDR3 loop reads CASREQVSNYGYTF. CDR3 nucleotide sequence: TGTGCCAGCCGCGAACAGGTTTCTAACTATGGCTACACCTTC.

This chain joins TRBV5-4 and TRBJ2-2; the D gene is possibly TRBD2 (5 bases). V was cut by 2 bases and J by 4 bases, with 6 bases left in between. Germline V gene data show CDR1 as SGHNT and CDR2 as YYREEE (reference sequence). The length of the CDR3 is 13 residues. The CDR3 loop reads CASSFRGTGELFF. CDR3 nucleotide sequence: TGTGCCAGCAGCTTCCGGGGCACCGGGGAGCTGTTTTTT. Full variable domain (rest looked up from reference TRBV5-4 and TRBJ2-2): ETGVTQSPTHLIKTRGQQVTLRCSSQSGHNTVSWYQQALGQGPQFIFQYYREEENGRGNFPPRFSGLQFPNYSSELNVNALELDDSALYLCASSFRGTGELFFGEGSRLTVL.

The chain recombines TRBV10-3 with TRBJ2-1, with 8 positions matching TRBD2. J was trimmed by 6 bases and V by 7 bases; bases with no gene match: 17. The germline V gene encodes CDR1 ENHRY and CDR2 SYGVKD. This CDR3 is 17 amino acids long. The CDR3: CAITQGSLRGGSNEQFF. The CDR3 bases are TGTGCCATCACCCAAGGTAGCTTACGGGGGGGGTCCAATGAGCAGTTCTTC.

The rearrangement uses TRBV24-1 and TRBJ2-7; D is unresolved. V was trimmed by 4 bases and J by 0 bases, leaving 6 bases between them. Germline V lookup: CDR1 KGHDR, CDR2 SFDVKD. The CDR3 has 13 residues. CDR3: CATSDPGSYEQYF. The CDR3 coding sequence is TGTGCCACCAGTGACCCCGGCTCCTACGAGCAGTACTTC.

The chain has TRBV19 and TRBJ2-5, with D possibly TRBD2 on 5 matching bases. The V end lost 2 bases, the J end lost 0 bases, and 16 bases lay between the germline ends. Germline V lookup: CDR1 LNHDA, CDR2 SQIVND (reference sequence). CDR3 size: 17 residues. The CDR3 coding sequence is TGTGCCAGTAGTATAATATTCCGGGAAACGTACCAAGAGACCCAGTACTTC. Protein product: CASSIIFRETYQETQYF.

This CDR3 is CASSVPSGGGEKLFF. The DNA of the CDR3 is TGTGCCAGCAGTGTACCGTCAGGGGGAGGTGAAAAACTGTTTTTT. The genes are TRBV2 and TRBJ1-4, with 7 bases fitting TRBD1. The junction had 9 bases not matched to a gene; V was cut back by 4 bases and J by 7 bases. The germline V gene encodes CDR1 SNHLY and CDR2 FYNNEI. The CDR3 is 15 residues long.

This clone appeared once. In nucleotides, the CDR3 is TGTGCCAGCAGCCAAGATCAGGCGGGGGGGCCTTTCTACGAGCAGTACTTC. It codes for CASSQDQAGGPFYEQYF. The V gene is TRBV4-2, the J gene TRBJ2-7, with 9 bases matching TRBD2. J lost 3 bases, V lost 0 bases, and 9 bases had no gene match. The CDR3 runs to 17 residues. Germline CDR1 reads LGHNA; CDR2 reads YNFKEQ.

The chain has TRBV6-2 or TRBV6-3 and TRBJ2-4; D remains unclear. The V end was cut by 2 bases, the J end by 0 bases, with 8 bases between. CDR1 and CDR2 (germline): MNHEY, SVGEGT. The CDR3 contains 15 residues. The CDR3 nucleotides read TGTGCCAGCAGTTACCTCGGCAAAGCCAAAAACATTCAGTACTTC. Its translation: CASSYLGKAKNIQYF.

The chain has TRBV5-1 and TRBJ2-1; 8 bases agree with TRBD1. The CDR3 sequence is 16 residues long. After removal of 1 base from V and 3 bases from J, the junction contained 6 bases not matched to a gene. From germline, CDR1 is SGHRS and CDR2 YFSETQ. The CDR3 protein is CASSLPTGAYYNEQFF. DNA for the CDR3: TGCGCCAGCAGCTTGCCGACAGGGGCTTACTACAATGAGCAGTTCTTC.